This paragraph covers one T cell receptor (beta chain) sequence. This sample was included in a study of technical replicates of blood from several donors. The CDR3 loop spans 18 amino acids. The J segment lost 3 bases and the V segment lost 3 bases, leaving 11 bases of the junction unmatched. From germline, CDR1 is LGHNA and CDR2 YNFKEQ. Method: immunoSEQ multiplex PCR; TCRdb's copy keeps in-frame clones and lacks some. The profile shows approximately 13,000 clones, roughly 83% of them singletons. This receptor was obtained from a human donor in good health. This rearrangement joins TRBV4-2 to TRBJ2-2, with 9 nucleotides matching TRBD2. Specimen: PBMCs. The CDR3 reads CASSQGLSGSFDTGELFF. In DNA, the CDR3 is TGTGCCAGCAGCCAGGGACTTAGCGGGAGTTTTGACACCGGGGAGCTGTTTTTT.